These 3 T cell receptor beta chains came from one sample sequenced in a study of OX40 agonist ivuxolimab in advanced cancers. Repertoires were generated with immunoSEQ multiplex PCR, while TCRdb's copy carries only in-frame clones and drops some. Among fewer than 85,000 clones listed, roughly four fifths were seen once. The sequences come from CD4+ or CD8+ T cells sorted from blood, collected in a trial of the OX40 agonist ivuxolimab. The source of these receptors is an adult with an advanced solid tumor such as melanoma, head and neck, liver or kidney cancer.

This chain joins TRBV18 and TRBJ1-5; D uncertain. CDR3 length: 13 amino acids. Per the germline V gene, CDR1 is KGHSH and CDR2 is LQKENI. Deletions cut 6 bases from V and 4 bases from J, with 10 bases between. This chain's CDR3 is CASSKEPNQPQHF. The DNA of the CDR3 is TGTGCCAGCTCGAAGGAGCCGAATCAGCCCCAGCATTTT.

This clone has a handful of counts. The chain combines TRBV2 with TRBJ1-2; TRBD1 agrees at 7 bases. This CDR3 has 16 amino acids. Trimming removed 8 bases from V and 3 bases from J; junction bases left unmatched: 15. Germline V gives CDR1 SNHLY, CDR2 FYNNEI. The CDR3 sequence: CASSLGRDSGHYGYTF. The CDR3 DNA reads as TGTGCCAGCTCGTTAGGGCGGGACAGTGGACACTATGGCTACACCTTC.

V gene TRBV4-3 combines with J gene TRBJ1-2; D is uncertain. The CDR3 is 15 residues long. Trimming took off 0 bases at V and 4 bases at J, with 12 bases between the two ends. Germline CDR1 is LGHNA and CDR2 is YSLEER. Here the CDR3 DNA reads TGCGCCAGCAGCCAAGAGTGGGTCGCTGCCTATGGCTACACCTTC. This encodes CASSQEWVAAYGYTF.